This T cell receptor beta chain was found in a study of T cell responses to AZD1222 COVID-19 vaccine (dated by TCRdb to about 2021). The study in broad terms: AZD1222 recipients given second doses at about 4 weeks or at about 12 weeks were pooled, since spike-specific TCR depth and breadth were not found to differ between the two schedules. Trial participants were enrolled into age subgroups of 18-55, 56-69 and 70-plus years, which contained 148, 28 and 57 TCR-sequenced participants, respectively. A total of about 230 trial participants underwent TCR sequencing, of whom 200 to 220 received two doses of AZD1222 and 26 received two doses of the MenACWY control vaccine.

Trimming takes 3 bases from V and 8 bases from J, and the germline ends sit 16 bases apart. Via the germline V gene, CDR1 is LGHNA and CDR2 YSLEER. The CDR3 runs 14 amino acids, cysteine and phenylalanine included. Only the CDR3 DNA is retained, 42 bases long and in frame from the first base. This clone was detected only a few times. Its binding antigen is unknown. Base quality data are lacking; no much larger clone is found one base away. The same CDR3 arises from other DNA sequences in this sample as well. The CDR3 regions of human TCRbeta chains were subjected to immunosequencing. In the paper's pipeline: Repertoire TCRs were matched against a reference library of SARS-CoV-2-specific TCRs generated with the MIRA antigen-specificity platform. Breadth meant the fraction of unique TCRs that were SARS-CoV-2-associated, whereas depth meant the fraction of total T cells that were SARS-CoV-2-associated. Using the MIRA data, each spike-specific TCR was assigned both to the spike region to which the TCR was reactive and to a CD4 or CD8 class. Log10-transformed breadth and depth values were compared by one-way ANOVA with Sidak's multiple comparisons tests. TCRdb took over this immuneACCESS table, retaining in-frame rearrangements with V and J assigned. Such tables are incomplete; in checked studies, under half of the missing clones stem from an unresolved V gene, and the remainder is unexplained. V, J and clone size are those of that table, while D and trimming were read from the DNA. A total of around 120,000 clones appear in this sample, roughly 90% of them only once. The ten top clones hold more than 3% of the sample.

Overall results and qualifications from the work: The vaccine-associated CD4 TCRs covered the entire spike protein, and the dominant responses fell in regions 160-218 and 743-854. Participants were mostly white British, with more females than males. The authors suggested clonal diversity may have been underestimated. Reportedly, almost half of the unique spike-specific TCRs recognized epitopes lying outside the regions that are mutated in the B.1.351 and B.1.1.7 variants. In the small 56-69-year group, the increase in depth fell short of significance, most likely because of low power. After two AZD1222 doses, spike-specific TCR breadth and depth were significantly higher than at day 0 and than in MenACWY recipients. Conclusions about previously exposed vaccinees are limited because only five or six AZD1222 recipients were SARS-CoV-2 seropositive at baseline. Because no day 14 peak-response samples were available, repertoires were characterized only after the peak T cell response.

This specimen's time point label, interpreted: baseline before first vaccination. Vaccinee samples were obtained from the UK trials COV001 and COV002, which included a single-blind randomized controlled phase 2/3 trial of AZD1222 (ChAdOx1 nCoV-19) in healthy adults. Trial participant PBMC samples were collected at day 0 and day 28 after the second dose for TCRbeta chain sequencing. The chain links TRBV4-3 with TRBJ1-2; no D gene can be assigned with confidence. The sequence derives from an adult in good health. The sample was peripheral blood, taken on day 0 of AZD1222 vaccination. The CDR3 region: CASSQDGGVGGYTF. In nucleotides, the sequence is TGCGCCAGCAGCCAGGACGGAGGAGTAGGCGGCTACACCTTC.